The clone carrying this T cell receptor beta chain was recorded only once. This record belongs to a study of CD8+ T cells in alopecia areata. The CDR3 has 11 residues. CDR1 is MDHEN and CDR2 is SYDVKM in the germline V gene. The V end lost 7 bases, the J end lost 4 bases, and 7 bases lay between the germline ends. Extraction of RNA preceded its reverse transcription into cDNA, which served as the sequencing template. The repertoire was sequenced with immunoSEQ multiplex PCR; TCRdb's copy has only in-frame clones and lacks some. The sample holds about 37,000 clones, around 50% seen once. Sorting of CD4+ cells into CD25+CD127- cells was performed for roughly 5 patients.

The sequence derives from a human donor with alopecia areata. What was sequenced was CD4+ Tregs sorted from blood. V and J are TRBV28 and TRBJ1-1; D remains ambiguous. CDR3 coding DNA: TGTGCCAGCACCAGGCCCACTGAAGCTTTCTTT. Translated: CASTRPTEAFF. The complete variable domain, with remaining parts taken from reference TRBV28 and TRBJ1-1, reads DVKVTQSSRYLVKRTGEKVFLECVQDMDHENMFWYRQDPGLGLRLIYFSYDVKMKEKGDIPEGYSVSREKKERFSLILESASTNQTSMYLCASTRPTEAFFGQGTRLTVV.